The next 21 T cell receptor beta chains were all read from a single sample in a study of CXCR3-negative and CXCR3-positive naive CD8 T cells. The antigens these receptors bind are not known. In preparing the TRB cDNA libraries, 5' RACE with UMI labels was used. After re-calling the 5' RACE reads, TCRdb lists one entry per CDR3 protein, DNA absent. Its table records about 130,000 distinct CDR3 sequences. Study conclusions and caveats: A higher hydrophobicity marked the TRB CDR3s of CXCR3-positive naive cells versus CXCR3-negative naive cells.

Sequencing was carried out using naive CXCR3+ CD8+ T cells from blood. This sample's subset: CD45RO-CCR7+CD27+CD95- naive CD8+ T cells expressing CXCR3 (TNR3+). These receptor sequences come from a human donor in good health. Some clones in this sample may be carry-over from other donors' samples.

The V call is TRBV12-5, the J call TRBJ1-1; TCRdb's D call, TRBD1, is unchecked because there is no DNA. This CDR3 comprises 13 residues. Germline loops: CDR1 LGHNT, CDR2 FRNRAP. CDR3 amino acids: CASGFWGGDQAFF.

The genes are TRBV5-1 and TRBJ1-6; TCRdb's assignment of TRBD1 cannot be checked, as there is no DNA. CDR3 length: 14 residues. Looked up from germline, CDR1 is SGHRS and CDR2 is YFSETQ. CDR3: CASSVQQGGSPLHF.

The V gene is TRBV12-3 or TRBV12-4, the J gene TRBJ2-2; the D call of TRBD2 rests on TCRdb alone, since no DNA is present to check it. CDR3 length equals 18 residues. The CDR3 loop reads CASSPWAVPSQNTGELFF.

This sequence joins TRBV27 and TRBJ2-2. The CDR3 runs 14 residues. Per the germline V gene, CDR1 is MNHEY and CDR2 is SMNVEV (reference sequence). The CDR3 loop reads CASSLLAVTGELFF.

The V gene is TRBV15, the J gene TRBJ2-5; no DNA is available, so the TRBD1 call from TCRdb remains unchecked. Germline values: CDR1 LNHNV, CDR2 YYDKDF (reference sequence). CDR3 length: 16 amino acids. CDR3 residues: CATSRAPTGAQETQYF.

This chain links TRBV6-2 or TRBV6-3 with TRBJ1-3. Germline V gene sequence: CDR1 MNHEY, CDR2 SVGEGT. The CDR3 spans 12 residues. The CDR3 sequence: CASATDGNTIYF.

This chain links TRBV15 with TRBJ2-7; the TRBD1 assignment by TCRdb is unverifiable without DNA. Germline V gene data show CDR1 as LNHNV and CDR2 as YYDKDF (reference sequence). This CDR3 region has 14 residues. This CDR3 is CATSIGTGGYEQYF. Full variable domain (rest looked up from reference TRBV15 and TRBJ2-7): DAMVIQNPRYQVTQFGKPVTLSCSQTLNHNVMYWYQQKSSQAPKLLFHYYDKDFNNEADTPDNFQSRRPNTSFCFLDIRSPGLGDTAMYLCATSIGTGGYEQYFGPGTRLTVT.

The chain is built from TRBV18 and TRBJ1-3. This CDR3 has 15 amino acids. Germline-derived CDR1 and CDR2 are KGHSH and LQKENI. The CDR3 sequence: CASSPGRTSGNTIYF.

V is TRBV11-2 and J is TRBJ2-7; with no DNA, the TCRdb D assignment of TRBD1 cannot be verified. Germline CDR1 is SGHAT and CDR2 is FQNNGV. This CDR3 contains 13 residues. CDR3 sequence reads: CASSPLGNYEQYF.

This chain connects TRBV29-1 to TRBJ1-1. The CDR3 spans 13 residues. Germline CDR1 and CDR2: SQVTM and ANQGSEA. This CDR3 reads CSVEKGNLAEAFF.

The genes are TRBV6-2 or TRBV6-3 and TRBJ1-6; TCRdb gives TRBD1 as the D gene, but with no DNA this cannot be confirmed. The CDR3 is made up of 19 amino acids. From germline, CDR1 is MNHEY and CDR2 SVGEGT. The chain's CDR3 is CASSYRRDRETSKDSPLHF.

The V and J genes are TRBV28 and TRBJ2-1; TCRdb's D gene call, TRBD2, goes unchecked for lack of DNA. The CDR3 spans 15 residues. CDR1 is MDHEN, CDR2 SYDVKM, per germline. CDR3 sequence: CASSLGLAGVDEQFF.

The chain couples TRBV11-1 to TRBJ2-2. Germline CDR1 is SGHAT and CDR2 is FQDESV (reference sequence). The CDR3 totals 16 residues. CDR3 sequence reads: CASSLRASGDTGELFF. The complete variable domain, with remaining parts taken from reference TRBV11-1 and TRBJ2-2, reads EAEVAQSPRYKITEKSQAVAFWCDPISGHATLYWYRQILGQGPELLVQFQDESVVDDSQLPKDRFSAERLKGVDSTLKIQPAELGDSAMYLCASSLRASGDTGELFFGEGSRLTVL.

The chain links TRBV21-1 to TRBJ2-1. TRBV21-1 is a documented pseudogene. There are 17 residues in the CDR3. CDR3 sequence reads: CASSKGAKSVSYNEQFF.

This chain joins TRBV27 and TRBJ1-2; the TCRdb call, TRBD1, lacks DNA for checking. Per germline, CDR1 MNHEY and CDR2 SMNVEV (reference sequence). The CDR3 length is 13 residues. The chain's CDR3 is CASSFWDSIGYTF.

V usage is TRBV29-1 and J usage is TRBJ2-7; TCRdb selects TRBD1, and the lack of DNA leaves this call unchecked. This CDR3 has 13 amino acids. CDR1 and CDR2 from the germline V gene are SQVTM and ANQGSEA. The CDR3: CSVGEGVLYEQYF.

The chain recombines TRBV12-3 or TRBV12-4 with TRBJ1-3. CDR3 size: 14 residues. The CDR3 region is CASSLDYSGNTIYF.

The rearrangement links TRBV5-1 to TRBJ2-2. The CDR3 runs to 14 residues. The germline V gene encodes CDR1 SGHRS and CDR2 YFSETQ. Here the CDR3 reads CASSFEGYTGELFF.

V is TRBV10-3 and J is TRBJ2-7; absent DNA, TCRdb's TRBD1 call cannot be checked. Germline V gives CDR1 ENHRY, CDR2 SYGVKD. The CDR3 is 15 amino acids. The CDR3 loop reads CAISGGGSATYEQYF.

This sequence joins TRBV21-1 and TRBJ2-7; the D call of TRBD1 rests on TCRdb alone, since no DNA is present to check it. TRBV21-1 is labeled a pseudogene. This CDR3 spans 17 amino acids. The CDR3 here is CASSKVGTRGCWFEQYF.

V and J are TRBV7-2 and TRBJ2-5; TCRdb's D call, TRBD1, is unchecked because there is no DNA. CDR1 SGHTA and CDR2 FQGNSA come from the germline V gene. The length of the CDR3 is 13 residues. This CDR3 reads CASSIGRGETQYF.